Below are 11 T cell receptor beta chains sequenced from a single sample in a study of CD8 T cells in Susac syndrome. After extraction with the RNeasy kit, about 0.45 to 1 ug of the RNA was reverse transcribed using random hexamers. In TCRdb, the immunoSEQ multiplex PCR reads were re-called with MiXCR into one record per CDR3 protein. Of some 130,000 distinct CDR3 sequences listed, 90% to 95% are singletons. Sequenced sample: CD4+ T cells from PBMCs. These receptors were taken from a human donor in good health.

The rearrangement uses TRBV6-1 and TRBJ2-5; D not certain. The germline gives CDR1 MNHNS, CDR2 SASEGT. V was trimmed by 6 bases and J by 1 base, leaving 9 bases between them. This CDR3 has 13 residues. The CDR3 region is CASRPTFQETQYF. The CDR3 DNA is TGTGCCAGCAGACCCACCTTCCAAGAGACCCAGTACTTC.

This clonotype came up once. The genes are TRBV20-1 and TRBJ2-7; unclear D gene. CDR3 length equals 11 residues. CDR1 is DFQATT, CDR2 SNEGSKA, per germline (reference sequence). V lost 2 bases to trimming and J lost 3 bases, with 5 bases between them. This CDR3 is CSARLRYEQYF. Written as DNA, the CDR3 is TGCAGTGCTAGACTCCGCTACGAGCAGTACTTC.

This clonotype was found once. This chain connects TRBV6-2 or TRBV6-3 to TRBJ1-2; D is perhaps TRBD1 (6 bases). The CDR3 loop spans 14 amino acids. V lost 8 bases and J 4 bases, leaving 17 bases between the germline ends. Looked up from germline, CDR1 is MNHEY and CDR2 is SVGEGT. The CDR3 nucleotides read TGTGCCAGCGGCTCGGACAGCCGTTTCTATGGCTACACCTTC. Translation gives CASGSDSRFYGYTF.

The rearrangement uses TRBV19 and TRBJ2-1, with D maybe TRBD2 (5 bases). This CDR3 spans 14 amino acids. Germline values: CDR1 LNHDA, CDR2 SQIVND (reference sequence). The germline V and J ends were trimmed by 4 bases and 9 bases, with 16 bases remaining between them. The CDR3 sequence: CASSRTRLIPEQFF. Written as DNA, the CDR3 is TGTGCCAGTAGTAGAACTAGACTAATTCCTGAGCAGTTCTTC.

The chain uses TRBV2 and TRBJ2-1; 8 bases are a match to TRBD2. The CDR3 sequence is 15 residues long. The germline gives CDR1 SNHLY, CDR2 FYNNEI. V trimming: 4 bases; J trimming: 4 bases; junction bases outside the gene matches: 6. CDR3 region: CASSGISGTYNEQFF. Written as DNA, the CDR3 is TGTGCCAGCAGTGGGATTAGCGGGACTTACAATGAGCAGTTCTTC.

The V call is TRBV18, the J call TRBJ2-5; D might be TRBD2 (6 bases). The V gene lost 2 bases and the J gene lost 4 bases, with 14 bases spanning the gap. This CDR3 is 15 amino acids long. Germline loops: CDR1 KGHSH, CDR2 LQKENI. For the CDR3, the DNA is TGTGCCAGCTCACCAGTTCAGGGACTGTCAGAGACCCAGTACTTC. Its translation: CASSPVQGLSETQYF.

The chain carries TRBV6-1 and TRBJ1-2, with TRBD1 matching over 7 bases. The V and J ends lost 7 bases and 4 bases, in that order; junction bases with no gene match: 9. Germline loops: CDR1 MNHNS, CDR2 SASEGT. The CDR3 has 14 amino acids. The DNA for the CDR3 is TGTGCCAGCAACCCGGGACAGCGTTCCTATGGCTACACCTTC. This sequence encodes CASNPGQRSYGYTF.

This clonotype has more than one count but fewer than ten. This chain's CDR3 is CASSIIGKGNIQYF. The CDR3 DNA reads TGTGCCAGTAGTATAATCGGGAAGGGAAACATTCAGTACTTC. The chain links TRBV19 to TRBJ2-4; tentative D call: TRBD2 (5 bases). Trimming removed 2 bases at V and 6 bases at J, with 11 bases between. The V gene's germline CDR1 is LNHDA and CDR2 SQIVND (reference sequence). The CDR3 has 14 residues.

The chain has TRBV12-3 or TRBV12-4 and TRBJ2-2; weak D call: TRBD2 (6 bases). V gave up 6 bases and J gave up 4 bases, with 12 bases separating them. This CDR3 has 14 residues. The CDR3 DNA sequence: TGTGCCAGCAGGGCGGACTATACCACCGGGGAGCTGTTTTTT. Encoded protein: CASRADYTTGELFF.

V usage is TRBV2 and J usage is TRBJ1-5, with TRBD1 as a possible D gene (6 bases). The V end lost 3 bases, the J end lost 5 bases, and 11 bases lay between the germline ends. Germline V gene data show CDR1 as SNHLY and CDR2 as FYNNEI. This CDR3 is built from 14 residues. CDR3 sequence reads: CASSEQGHDQPQHF. The CDR3 DNA reads as TGTGCCAGCAGTGAGCAGGGGCACGATCAGCCCCAGCATTTT.

This chain connects TRBV2 to TRBJ1-2; D may be TRBD1 (5 bases). The CDR3 is 14 amino acids. The germline gives CDR1 SNHLY, CDR2 FYNNEI. With 7 bases removed from V and 1 base from J, the gap between germline ends came to 13 bases. CDR3 region: CASNPTVNNYGYTF. In DNA, the CDR3 is TGTGCCAGCAACCCGACAGTGAATAACTATGGCTACACCTTC.